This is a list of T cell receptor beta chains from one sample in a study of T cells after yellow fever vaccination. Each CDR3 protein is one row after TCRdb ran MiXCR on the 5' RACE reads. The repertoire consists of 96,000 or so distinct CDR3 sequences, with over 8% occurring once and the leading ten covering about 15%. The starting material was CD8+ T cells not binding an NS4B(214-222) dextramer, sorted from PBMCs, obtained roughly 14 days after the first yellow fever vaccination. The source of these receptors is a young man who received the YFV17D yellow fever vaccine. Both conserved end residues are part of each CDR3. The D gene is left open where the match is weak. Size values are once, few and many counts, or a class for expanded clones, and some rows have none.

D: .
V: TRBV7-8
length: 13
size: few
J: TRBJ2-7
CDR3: CASSLYQIYEQYF
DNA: TGTGCCAGCAGCTTATATCAGATCTACGAGCAGTACTTC

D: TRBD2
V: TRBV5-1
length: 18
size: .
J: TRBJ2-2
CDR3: CASSLGHALAGPTGELFF
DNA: TGCGCCAGCAGCTTGGGACACGCACTAGCGGGACCGACCGGGGAGCTGTTTTTT

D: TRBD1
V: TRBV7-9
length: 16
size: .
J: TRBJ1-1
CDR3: CASSFGTGFLDTEAFF
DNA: TGTGCCAGCAGCTTCGGGACAGGTTTCTTGGACACTGAAGCTTTCTTT

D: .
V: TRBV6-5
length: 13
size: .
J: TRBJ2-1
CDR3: CASSYAEYNEQFF
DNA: TGTGCCAGCAGTTACGCGGAATACAATGAGCAGTTCTTC

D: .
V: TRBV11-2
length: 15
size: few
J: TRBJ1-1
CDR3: CASSARDGMNTEAFF
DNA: TGTGCCAGCAGCGCAAGGGACGGAATGAACACTGAAGCTTTCTTT

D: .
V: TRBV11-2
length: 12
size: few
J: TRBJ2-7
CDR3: CASSLEGSEQYF
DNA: TGTGCCAGCAGCTTAGAGGGTTCCGAGCAGTACTTC

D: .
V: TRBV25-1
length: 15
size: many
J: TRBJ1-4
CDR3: CASSELGPWEEKLFF
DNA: TGTGCCAGCAGTGAACTAGGGCCGTGGGAAGAAAAACTGTTTTTT

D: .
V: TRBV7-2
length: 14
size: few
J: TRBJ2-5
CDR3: CASSLAMVGETQYF
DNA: TGTGCCAGCAGCTTAGCGATGGTAGGAGAGACCCAGTACTTC

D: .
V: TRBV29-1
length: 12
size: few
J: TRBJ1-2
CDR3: CSAEGSNYGYTF
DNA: TGCAGCGCCGAAGGCAGTAACTATGGCTACACCTTC

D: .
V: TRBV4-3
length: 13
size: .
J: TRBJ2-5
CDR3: CASSQSPTETQYF
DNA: TGCGCCAGCAGCCAAAGTCCCACGGAGACCCAGTACTTC

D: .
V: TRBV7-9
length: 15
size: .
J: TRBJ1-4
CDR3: CASSTRGATNEKLFF
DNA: TGTGCCAGCAGTACGCGGGGGGCAACTAATGAAAAACTGTTTTTT

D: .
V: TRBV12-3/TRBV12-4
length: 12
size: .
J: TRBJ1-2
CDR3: CASSPTGNGYTF
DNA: TGTGCCAGCAGTCCCACAGGGAATGGCTACACCTTC

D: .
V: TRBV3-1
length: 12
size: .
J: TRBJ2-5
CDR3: CASSQWRETQYF
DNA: TGTGCCAGCAGCCAATGGAGGGAGACCCAGTACTTC

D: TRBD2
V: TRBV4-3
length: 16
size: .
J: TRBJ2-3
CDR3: CASSQVWLAGGPTQYF
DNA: TGCGCCAGCAGCCAAGTCTGGCTAGCGGGGGGGCCAACGCAGTATTTT

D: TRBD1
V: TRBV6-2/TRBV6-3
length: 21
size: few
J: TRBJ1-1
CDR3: CASSPRTGVKGRLNGNTEAFF
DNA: TGTGCCAGCAGCCCCCGGACAGGGGTGAAGGGCCGGCTTAATGGCAACACTGAAGCTTTCTTT

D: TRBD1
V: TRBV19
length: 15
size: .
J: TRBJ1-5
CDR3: CASSIVGGRNQPQHF
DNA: TGTGCCAGTAGTATAGTAGGGGGCCGCAATCAGCCCCAGCATTTT

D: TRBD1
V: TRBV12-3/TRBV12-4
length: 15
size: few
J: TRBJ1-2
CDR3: CASSLLAGGGYGYTF
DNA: TGTGCCAGCAGTTTACTGGCAGGGGGAGGCTATGGCTACACCTTC

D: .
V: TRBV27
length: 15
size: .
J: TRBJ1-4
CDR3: CASSSPGHLHEKLFF
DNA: TGTGCCAGCAGTTCACCGGGACATCTACATGAAAAACTGTTTTTT

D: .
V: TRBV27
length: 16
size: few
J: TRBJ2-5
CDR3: CASSPLGQGLKETQYF
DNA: TGTGCCAGCAGTCCGTTAGGCCAGGGTTTAAAAGAGACCCAGTACTTC

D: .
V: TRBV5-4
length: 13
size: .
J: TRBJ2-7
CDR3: CASSLGLANEQYF
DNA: TGTGCCAGCAGCTTGGGTCTAGCGAACGAGCAGTACTTC

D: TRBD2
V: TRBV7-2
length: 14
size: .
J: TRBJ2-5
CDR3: CASSFSGVGETQYF
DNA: TGTGCCAGCAGCTTTAGCGGGGTCGGAGAGACCCAGTACTTC

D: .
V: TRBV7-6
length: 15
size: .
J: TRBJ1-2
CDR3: CASSLLGQSNYGYTF
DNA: TGTGCCAGCAGCTTGCTAGGGCAGTCTAACTATGGCTACACCTTC

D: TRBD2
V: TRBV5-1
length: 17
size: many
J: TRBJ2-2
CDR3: CASSPDTSGGVTGELFF
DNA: TGCGCCAGCAGCCCCGACACTAGCGGGGGTGTAACCGGGGAGCTGTTTTTT

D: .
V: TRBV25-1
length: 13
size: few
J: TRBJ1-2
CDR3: CASSGGHGYGYTF
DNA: TGTGCCAGCAGTGGTGGCCATGGATATGGCTACACCTTC

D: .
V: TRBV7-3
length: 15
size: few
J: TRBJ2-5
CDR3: CASSLTGEQDKTQYF
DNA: TGTGCCAGCAGCTTAACTGGGGAGCAGGATAAGACCCAGTACTTC

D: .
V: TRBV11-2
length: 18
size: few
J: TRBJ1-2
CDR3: CASSARRDQSLPNYGYTF
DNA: TGTGCCAGCAGCGCCCGCCGGGACCAAAGTTTACCTAACTATGGCTACACCTTC

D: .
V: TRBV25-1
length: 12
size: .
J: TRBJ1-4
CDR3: CASSGYREKLFF
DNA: TGTGCCAGCAGTGGTTACAGGGAAAAACTGTTTTTT

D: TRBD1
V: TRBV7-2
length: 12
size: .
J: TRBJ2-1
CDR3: CASSMGTVFAFF
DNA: TGTGCCAGCAGCATGGGGACAGTATTTGCGTTCTTC

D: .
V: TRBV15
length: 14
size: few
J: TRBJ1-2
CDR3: CATSQYGTYMGYTF
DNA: TGTGCCACCAGCCAGTACGGGACCTATATGGGCTACACCTTC

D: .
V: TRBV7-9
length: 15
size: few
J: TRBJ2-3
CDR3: CASSFAQGSTDTQYF
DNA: TGTGCCAGCAGCTTTGCGCAGGGATCCACAGATACGCAGTATTTT

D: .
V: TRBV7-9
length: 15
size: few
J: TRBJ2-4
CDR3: CASSLFGRGADIQYF
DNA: TGTGCCAGCAGCTTATTCGGCAGGGGGGCTGACATTCAGTACTTC

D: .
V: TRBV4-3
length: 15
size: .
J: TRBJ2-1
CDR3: CASSPGGVPLNEQFF
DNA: TGCGCCAGCAGCCCGGGCGGAGTCCCCCTCAATGAGCAGTTCTTC

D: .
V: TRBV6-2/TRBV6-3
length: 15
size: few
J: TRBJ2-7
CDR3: CASSIYRVSSYEQYF
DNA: TGTGCCAGCAGCATATACAGGGTGAGCTCCTACGAGCAGTACTTC

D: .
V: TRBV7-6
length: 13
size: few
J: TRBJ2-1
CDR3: CASSLARAREQFF
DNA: TGTGCCAGCAGCTTAGCCCGGGCGCGGGAGCAGTTCTTC

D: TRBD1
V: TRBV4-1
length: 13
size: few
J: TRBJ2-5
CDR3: CASSREGAKTQYF
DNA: TGCGCCAGCAGCCGCGAGGGGGCGAAGACCCAGTACTTC

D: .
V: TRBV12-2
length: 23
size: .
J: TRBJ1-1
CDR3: CASRLASWILLGERGDMNTEAFF
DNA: TGTGCAAGTCGCTTAGCATCGTGGATTTTATTAGGCGAAAGGGGGGACATGAACACTGAAGCTTTCTTT

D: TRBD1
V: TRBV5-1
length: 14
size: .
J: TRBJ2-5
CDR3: CASREGAGLETQYF
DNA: TGCGCCAGCAGAGAGGGGGCAGGGCTGGAGACCCAGTACTTC